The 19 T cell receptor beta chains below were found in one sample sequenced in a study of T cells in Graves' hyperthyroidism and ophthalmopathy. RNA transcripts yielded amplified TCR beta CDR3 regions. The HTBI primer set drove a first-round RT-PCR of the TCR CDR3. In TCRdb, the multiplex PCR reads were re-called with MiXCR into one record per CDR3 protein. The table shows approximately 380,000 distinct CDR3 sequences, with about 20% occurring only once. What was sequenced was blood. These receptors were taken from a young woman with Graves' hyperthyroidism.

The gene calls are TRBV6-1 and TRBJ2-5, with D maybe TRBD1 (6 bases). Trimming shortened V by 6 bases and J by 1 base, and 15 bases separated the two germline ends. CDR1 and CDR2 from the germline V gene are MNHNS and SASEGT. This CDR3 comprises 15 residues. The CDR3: CASRTRQVLQETQYF. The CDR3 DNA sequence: TGTGCCAGCAGAACCCGACAGGTACTCCAAGAGACCCAGTACTTC.

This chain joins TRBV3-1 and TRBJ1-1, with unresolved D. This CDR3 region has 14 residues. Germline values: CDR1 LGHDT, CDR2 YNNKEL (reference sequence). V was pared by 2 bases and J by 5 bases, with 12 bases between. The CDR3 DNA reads TGTGCCAGCAGCCAAACCCCGAAAAAAACTGAAGCTTTCTTT. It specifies CASSQTPKKTEAFF.

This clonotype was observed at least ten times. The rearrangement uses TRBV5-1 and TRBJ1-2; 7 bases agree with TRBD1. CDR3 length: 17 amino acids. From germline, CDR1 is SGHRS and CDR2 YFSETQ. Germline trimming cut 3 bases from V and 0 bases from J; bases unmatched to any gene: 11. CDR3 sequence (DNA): TGCGCCAGCAGCTCACTGGGGACAGCGAGGTCTAACTATGGCTACACCTTC. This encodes CASSSLGTARSNYGYTF.

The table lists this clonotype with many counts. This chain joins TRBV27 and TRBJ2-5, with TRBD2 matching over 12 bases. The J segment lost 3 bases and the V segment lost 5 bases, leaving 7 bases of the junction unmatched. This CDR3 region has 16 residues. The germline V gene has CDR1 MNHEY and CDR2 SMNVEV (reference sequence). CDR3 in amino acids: CASSPTTSGGKETQYF. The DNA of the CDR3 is TGTGCCAGCAGTCCAACGACTAGCGGGGGCAAAGAGACCCAGTACTTC.

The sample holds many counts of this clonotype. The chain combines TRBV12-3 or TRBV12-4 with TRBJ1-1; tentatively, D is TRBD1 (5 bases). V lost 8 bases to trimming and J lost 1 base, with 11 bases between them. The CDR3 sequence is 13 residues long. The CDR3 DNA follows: TGTGCCAGCCTGAATACAGGGAACACTGAAGCTTTCTTT. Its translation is CASLNTGNTEAFF.

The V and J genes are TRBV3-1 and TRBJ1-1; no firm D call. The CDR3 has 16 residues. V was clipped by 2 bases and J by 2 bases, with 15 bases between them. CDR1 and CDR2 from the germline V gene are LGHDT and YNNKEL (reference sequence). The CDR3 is CASSQRVDARNTEAFF. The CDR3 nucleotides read TGTGCCAGCAGCCAAAGGGTCGACGCCCGAAACACTGAAGCTTTCTTT.

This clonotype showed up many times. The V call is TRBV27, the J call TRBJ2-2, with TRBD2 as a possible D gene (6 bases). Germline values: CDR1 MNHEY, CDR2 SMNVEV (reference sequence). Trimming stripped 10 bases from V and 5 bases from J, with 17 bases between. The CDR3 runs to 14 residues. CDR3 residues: CATQPGTLTGELFF. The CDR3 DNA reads TGTGCCACCCAGCCCGGGACTCTTACCGGGGAGCTGTTTTTT.

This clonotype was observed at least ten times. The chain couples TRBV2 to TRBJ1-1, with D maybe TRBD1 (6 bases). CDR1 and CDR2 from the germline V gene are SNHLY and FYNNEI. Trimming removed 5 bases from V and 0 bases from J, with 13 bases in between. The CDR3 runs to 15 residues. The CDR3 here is CASSRSGEVNTEAFF. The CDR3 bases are TGTGCCAGCAGTCGTTCAGGGGAAGTGAACACTGAAGCTTTCTTT.

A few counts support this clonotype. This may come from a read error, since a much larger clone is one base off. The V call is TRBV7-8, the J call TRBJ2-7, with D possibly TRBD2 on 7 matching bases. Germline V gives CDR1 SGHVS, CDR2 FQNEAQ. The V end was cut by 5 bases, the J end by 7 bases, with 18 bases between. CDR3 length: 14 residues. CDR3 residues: CASSPLQGRGEQYF. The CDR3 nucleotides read TGTGCCAGCAGCCCCTTGCAGGGGCGGGGGGAGCAGTACTTC.

The CDR3 here is CASKGGRNQPQHF. CDR3 sequence (DNA): TGTGCCAGCAAGGGAGGTCGCAATCAGCCCCAGCATTTT. The chain recombines TRBV27 with TRBJ1-5; D is undetermined. With 7 bases removed from V and 2 bases from J, the gap between germline ends came to 9 bases. CDR3 length: 13 residues. CDR1 is MNHEY, CDR2 SMNVEV, per germline (reference sequence).

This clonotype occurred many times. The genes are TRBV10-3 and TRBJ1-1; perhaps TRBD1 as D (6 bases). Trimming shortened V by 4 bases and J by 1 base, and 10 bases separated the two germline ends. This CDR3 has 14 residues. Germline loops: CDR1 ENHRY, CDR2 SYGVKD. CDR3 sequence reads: CAISGGTQNTEAFF. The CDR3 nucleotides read TGTGCCATCAGTGGTGGGACACAGAACACTGAAGCTTTCTTT.

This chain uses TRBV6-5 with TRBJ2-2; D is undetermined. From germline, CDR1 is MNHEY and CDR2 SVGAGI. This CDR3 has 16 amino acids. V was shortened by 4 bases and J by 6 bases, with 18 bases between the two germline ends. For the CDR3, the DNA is TGTGCCAGCAGTTCAATAGGCCCCCCGGTAGCCGGGGAGCTGTTTTTT. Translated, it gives CASSSIGPPVAGELFF.

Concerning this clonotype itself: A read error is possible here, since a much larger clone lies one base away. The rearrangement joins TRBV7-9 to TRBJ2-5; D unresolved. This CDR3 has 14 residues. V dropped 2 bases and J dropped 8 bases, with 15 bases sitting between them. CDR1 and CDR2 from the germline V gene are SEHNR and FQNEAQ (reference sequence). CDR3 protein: CASSLKDRWNTQYF. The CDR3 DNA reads TGTGCCAGCAGCTTAAAAGATCGCTGGAATACCCAGTACTTC.

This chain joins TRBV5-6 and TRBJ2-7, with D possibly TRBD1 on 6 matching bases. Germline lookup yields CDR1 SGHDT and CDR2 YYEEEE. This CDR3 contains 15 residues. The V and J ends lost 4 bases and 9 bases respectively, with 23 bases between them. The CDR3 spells CASSPYGTRGSGQYF. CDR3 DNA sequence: TGTGCCAGCAGCCCTTACGGGACAAGGGGCTCCGGGCAGTACTTC.

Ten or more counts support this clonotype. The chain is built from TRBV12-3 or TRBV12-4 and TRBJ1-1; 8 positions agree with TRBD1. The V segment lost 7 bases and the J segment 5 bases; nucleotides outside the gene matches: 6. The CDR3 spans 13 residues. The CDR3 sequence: CASTWTGQTEAFF. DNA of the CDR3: TGTGCCAGCACCTGGACAGGGCAGACTGAAGCTTTCTTT.

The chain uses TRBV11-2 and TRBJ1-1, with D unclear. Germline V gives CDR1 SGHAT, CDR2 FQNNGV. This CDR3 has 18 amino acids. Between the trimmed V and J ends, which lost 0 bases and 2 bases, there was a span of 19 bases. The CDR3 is CASSLDIWVGIKNTEAFF. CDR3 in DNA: TGTGCCAGCAGCTTAGATATTTGGGTTGGTATCAAAAACACTGAAGCTTTCTTT.

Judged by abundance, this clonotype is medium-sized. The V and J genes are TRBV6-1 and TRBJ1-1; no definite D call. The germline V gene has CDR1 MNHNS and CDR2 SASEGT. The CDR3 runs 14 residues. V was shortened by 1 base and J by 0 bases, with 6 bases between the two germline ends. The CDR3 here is CASSEGDMNTEAFF. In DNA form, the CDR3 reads TGTGCCAGCAGTGAAGGCGACATGAACACTGAAGCTTTCTTT.

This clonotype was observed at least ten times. The CDR3 loop reads CSVNQPQHF. The CDR3, as DNA: TGCAGCGTAAATCAGCCCCAGCATTTT. The chain has TRBV29-1 and TRBJ1-5; D is uncertain. V was pared by 6 bases and J by 4 bases, with 1 base between. The CDR3 extends over 9 amino acids. Germline V gene data show CDR1 as SQVTM and CDR2 as ANQGSEA.

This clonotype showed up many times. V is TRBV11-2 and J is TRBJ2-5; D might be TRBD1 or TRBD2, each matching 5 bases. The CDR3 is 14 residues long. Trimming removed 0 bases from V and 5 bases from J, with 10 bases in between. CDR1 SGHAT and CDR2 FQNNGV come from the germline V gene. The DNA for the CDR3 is TGTGCCAGCAGCTTAGATGGTTGGGGGGAGACCCAGTACTTC. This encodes CASSLDGWGETQYF.